Presented here are 26 T cell receptor beta chains from one specimen sequenced in a study of shared clonotypes between healthy human individuals. The assay was immunoSEQ multiplex PCR, and TCRdb's table has in-frame clones only and misses some. The table records more than 2 million clones, about 95% of them present only once. CD45RO negativity and positive selection for CCR7 defined naive CD8 cells, a population that excluded terminally differentiated effector memory CD45RA+ cells. Sequencing input: naive CD8+ T cells sorted from blood. These receptors were taken from a man aged 18 to 29 in good health.

Here the CDR3 reads CASSHNHEQYF. For the CDR3, the DNA is TGTGCCAGCAGCCATAACCACGAGCAGTACTTC. The chain uses TRBV7-2 and TRBJ2-7; D is uncertain. This CDR3 is 11 amino acids long. CDR1 is SGHTA, CDR2 FQGNSA, per germline. Deletions cut 5 bases from V and 5 bases from J, with 7 bases between.

This chain joins TRBV6-1 and TRBJ2-7; no definite D call. The V end lost 1 base, the J end lost 2 bases, and 9 bases lay between the germline ends. The CDR3 has 14 residues. CDR1 is MNHNS and CDR2 is SASEGT in the germline V gene. CDR3 protein: CASSEGLVAYEQYF. The CDR3 nucleotides read TGTGCCAGCAGTGAAGGCTTAGTCGCCTACGAGCAGTACTTC.

As DNA, the CDR3 is TGCGCCAGCAGCTTGGCGGAGTACCGGGGGTATGGCTACACCTTC. This translates into CASSLAEYRGYGYTF. The J gene is TRBJ1-2, the V gene TRBV5-1; a possible D gene is TRBD1 (5 bases). The CDR3 extends over 15 amino acids. V was trimmed by 0 bases and J by 5 bases, leaving 14 bases between them. The V gene's germline CDR1 is SGHRS and CDR2 YFSETQ.

The V call is TRBV6-5, the J call TRBJ2-3; possibly TRBD2 for D (6 bases). The CDR3 contains 14 residues. In germline, CDR1 is MNHEY, CDR2 SVGAGI. V was clipped by 5 bases and J by 5 bases, with 14 bases between them. The CDR3 sequence is CASSPLRGIDTQYF. CDR3 sequence (DNA): TGTGCCAGCAGTCCGTTGCGGGGAATAGATACGCAGTATTTT.

DNA of the CDR3: TGTGCCAGCAGGGGGGCTACTAGCACAGATACGCAGTATTTT. Translated: CASRGATSTDTQYF. The V and J genes are TRBV6-5 and TRBJ2-3, with a possible D match to TRBD1 (6 bases). The V and J ends lost 6 bases and 0 bases respectively, with 10 bases between them. Germline loops: CDR1 MNHEY, CDR2 SVGAGI. The length of the CDR3 is 14 residues.

This clone has a single count. The chain employs TRBV7-9 and TRBJ2-5; D is possibly TRBD1 (5 bases). Deletions cut 5 bases from V and 5 bases from J, with 15 bases between. Germline loops: CDR1 SEHNR, CDR2 FQNEAQ (reference sequence). The CDR3 length is 14 residues. CDR3 sequence reads: CASSGEGALETQYF. The DNA for the CDR3 is TGTGCCAGCAGCGGAGAAGGGGCCCTTGAGACCCAGTACTTC.

CDR3 sequence reads: CASSLYPGSNEKLFF. The CDR3 DNA follows: TGTGCCAGCAGCTTATACCCAGGGTCAAATGAAAAACTGTTTTTT. J is TRBJ1-4 and V is TRBV7-2, with a tentative D call TRBD1 (5 bases). This CDR3 contains 15 residues. Trimming took off 2 bases at V and 5 bases at J, with 12 bases between the two ends. CDR1 and CDR2 from the germline V gene are SGHTA and FQGNSA.

This clone is a singleton in its sample. Additional DNA sequences in this sample encode the identical CDR3. The chain combines TRBV4-3 with TRBJ2-1; 9 nucleotides line up with TRBD2. The V and J ends lost 0 bases and 4 bases, in that order; junction bases with no gene match: 4. Per the germline V gene, CDR1 is LGHNA and CDR2 is YSLEER. CDR3 size: 16 residues. This chain's CDR3 is CASSQERLAVYNEQFF. In nucleotides, the CDR3 is TGCGCCAGCAGCCAAGAAAGACTAGCGGTATACAATGAGCAGTTCTTC.

The genes are TRBV23-1 and TRBJ2-7; D unresolved. TRBV23-1 is noted as an ORF with a role that remains uncertain. Trimming took off 0 bases at V and 2 bases at J, with 5 bases between the two ends. The CDR3 is 13 residues long. The CDR3 DNA reads TGCGCCAGCAGTCAATCGGAAGCCTACGAGCAGTACTTC. Amino acids: CASSQSEAYEQYF.

The chain carries TRBV4-3 and TRBJ2-5; D is uncertain. V dropped 3 bases and J dropped 8 bases, with 19 bases sitting between them. From germline, CDR1 is LGHNA and CDR2 YSLEER. This CDR3 is 15 amino acids long. In nucleotides, the CDR3 is TGCGCCAGCAGCCAGCTAACGGGCGGCCTCGAAACCCAGTACTTC. The encoded protein is CASSQLTGGLETQYF.

This chain links TRBV29-1 with TRBJ2-7; no clear D. CDR1 and CDR2 from the germline V gene are SQVTM and ANQGSEA. The length of the CDR3 is 13 residues. Trimming pared 1 base from V and 2 bases from J, leaving 9 bases between. CDR3 sequence: CSVEGLTAYEQYF. The CDR3 nucleotides read TGCAGCGTTGAAGGTTTGACTGCCTACGAGCAGTACTTC.

The V and J genes are TRBV9 and TRBJ2-7; TRBD2 is a possible D gene (6 bases). The CDR3 has 14 residues. V was trimmed by 0 bases and J by 4 bases, leaving 11 bases between them. Germline assignment: CDR1 SGDLS and CDR2 YYNGEE. CDR3 region: CASSVAGEEYEQYF. The CDR3 DNA reads TGTGCCAGCAGCGTAGCGGGAGAGGAGTACGAGCAGTACTTC.

The genes are TRBV27 and TRBJ2-5; 7 nucleotides agree with TRBD2. This CDR3 spans 15 amino acids. Germline loops: CDR1 MNHEY, CDR2 SMNVEV (reference sequence). Trimming cost V 4 bases and J 5 bases; bases outside gene matches: 10. The CDR3 coding sequence is TGTGCCAGCAGTTCGGGCGGGAGTTCTGGGGAGACCCAGTACTTC. It is translated as CASSSGGSSGETQYF.

The chain carries TRBV13 and TRBJ1-5; TRBD1 agrees at 9 bases. Losses at the gene ends were 3 bases for V and 4 bases for J; bases not matched to a gene: 4. The CDR3 is 15 amino acids. Germline CDR1 and CDR2: PRHDT and FYEKMQ (reference sequence). The CDR3 spells CASSFGTGRNQPQHF. For the CDR3, the DNA is TGTGCCAGCAGCTTCGGGACAGGGAGGAATCAGCCCCAGCATTTT.

This clone was observed once. The rearrangement uses TRBV19 and TRBJ2-1, with D tentatively TRBD1 (6 bases). Germline values: CDR1 LNHDA, CDR2 SQIVND (reference sequence). The V end was cut by 4 bases, the J end by 0 bases, with 10 bases between. The CDR3 sequence is 15 residues long. CDR3 residues: CASSKDSSSYNEQFF. The DNA of the CDR3 is TGTGCCAGTAGTAAGGACAGCAGCTCCTACAATGAGCAGTTCTTC.

The rearrangement uses TRBV6-5 and TRBJ1-1, with D uncertain. Germline CDR1 and CDR2: MNHEY and SVGAGI. Deletions cut 2 bases from V and 9 bases from J, with 13 bases between. The CDR3 runs 13 residues. CDR3 sequence reads: CASSYAAFSKAFF. The CDR3 DNA reads as TGTGCCAGCAGTTACGCCGCATTCTCTAAAGCTTTCTTT.

The chain combines TRBV23-1 with TRBJ1-6; a weak D match, TRBD1 (6 bases). Being an ORF, TRBV23-1 has a function that is uncertain. V was pared by 6 bases and J by 9 bases, with 15 bases between. This CDR3 spans 14 amino acids. The CDR3 is CASSPDSTCSPLHF. Written as DNA, the CDR3 is TGCGCCAGCAGCCCGGACAGCACTTGTTCACCCCTCCACTTT.

This chain joins TRBV9 and TRBJ1-2; the D is unclear. Germline lookup yields CDR1 SGDLS and CDR2 YYNGEE. The CDR3 spans 13 residues. V was trimmed by 2 bases and J by 0 bases, leaving 5 bases between them. CDR3 bases: TGTGCCAGCAGCGTTTCGACTAACTATGGCTACACCTTC. This encodes CASSVSTNYGYTF.

V usage is TRBV11-3 and J usage is TRBJ2-7, with 8 nucleotides matching TRBD1. The germline gives CDR1 SGHNT, CDR2 YENEEA. The V gene end was trimmed by 3 bases and the J gene end by 5 bases; junction bases not matched to a gene: 3. This CDR3 has 13 amino acids. CDR3 coding DNA: TGTGCCAGCAGCTTGGCAGGGGGCGACGAGCAGTACTTC. As protein: CASSLAGGDEQYF. The full variable domain, its missing parts supplied by reference TRBV11-3 and TRBJ2-7, is EAGVVQSPRYKIIEKKQPVAFWCNPISGHNTLYWYLQNLGQGPELLIRYENEEAVDDSQLPKDRFSAERLKGVDSTLKIQPAELGDSAVYLCASSLAGGDEQYFGPGTRLTVT.

CDR3 bases: TGTGCCAGCAGCTACGGGCAGGGTCCCCCTGAAGCTTTCTTT. Its translation is CASSYGQGPPEAFF. The V call is TRBV7-9, the J call TRBJ1-1; TRBD1 is a possible D gene (5 bases). Germline V gives CDR1 SEHNR, CDR2 FQNEAQ (reference sequence). The CDR3 contains 14 residues. The V end lost 4 bases, the J end lost 6 bases, and 15 bases lay between the germline ends.

The CDR3 loop is CASSERWLAFDTQYF. CDR3 in DNA: TGTGCCAGCAGTGAAAGGTGGCTAGCTTTTGATACGCAGTATTTT. The V and J genes are TRBV6-1 and TRBJ2-3, with a weak D call TRBD2 (5 bases). The CDR3 is made up of 15 amino acids. Germline loops: CDR1 MNHNS, CDR2 SASEGT. The germline V and J ends were trimmed by 2 bases and 6 bases, with 15 bases remaining between them.

This chain uses TRBV12-5 with TRBJ1-2; a possible D gene is TRBD1 (6 bases). This CDR3 has 14 residues. Germline-derived CDR1 and CDR2 are LGHNT and FRNRAP. V lost 2 bases and J 4 bases, leaving 11 bases between the germline ends. In DNA, the CDR3 is TGTGCTAGTGGTTTGCAGGGGATGGGCTATGGCTACACCTTC. This encodes CASGLQGMGYGYTF.

This clone was detected only once. The rearrangement joins TRBV27 to TRBJ2-7; TRBD1 agrees at 11 bases. The CDR3 has 15 residues. Trimming removed 5 bases from V and 1 base from J; junction bases left unmatched: 4. Germline lookup yields CDR1 MNHEY and CDR2 SMNVEV (reference sequence). The CDR3 here is CASSSRDRGSYEQYF. CDR3 in DNA: TGTGCCAGCAGTAGCCGGGACAGGGGGTCCTACGAGCAGTACTTC.

A word on this clone: The sample has other DNA sequences that encode this CDR3 too. This chain connects TRBV5-1 to TRBJ2-7; D unresolved. V lost 0 bases and J 4 bases, leaving 8 bases between the germline ends. The CDR3 runs to 13 residues. Germline V gives CDR1 SGHRS, CDR2 YFSETQ. CDR3 loop: CASSLAGVYEQYF. The CDR3 DNA reads as TGCGCCAGCAGCTTGGCTGGGGTATACGAGCAGTACTTC.

This chain uses TRBV28 with TRBJ1-1, with a possible D match to TRBD1 (6 bases). Trimming cost V 2 bases and J 2 bases, with 12 bases left between them. The CDR3 has 15 residues. In germline, CDR1 is MDHEN, CDR2 SYDVKM. CDR3 protein: CASSLMGGLNTEAFF. DNA of the CDR3: TGTGCCAGCAGTTTAATGGGGGGCTTAAACACTGAAGCTTTCTTT.

Details on this clone: The sample carries other DNA sequences with the same CDR3. The chain is built from TRBV9 and TRBJ2-2; possible D gene TRBD1, 6 bases. This CDR3 has 15 residues. Germline lookup yields CDR1 SGDLS and CDR2 YYNGEE. V was cut by 3 bases and J by 0 bases, with 9 bases left in between. CDR3 protein: CASSGDTANTGELFF. DNA for the CDR3: TGTGCCAGCAGCGGGGACACCGCGAACACCGGGGAGCTGTTTTTT. The whole variable domain, filled in from reference TRBV9 and TRBJ2-2, reads DSGVTQTPKHLITATGQRVTLRCSPRSGDLSVYWYQQSLDQGLQFLIQYYNGEERAKGNILERFSAQQFPDLHSELNLSSLELGDSALYFCASSGDTANTGELFFGEGSRLTVL.